This note documents a single TCR beta chain sequence. Its cognate antigen is unknown. This specimen comes from a study of Ad26.COV2.S vaccination and SARS-CoV-2 variants. Across the study: Sample donor was a member of the COV1001 Ad26.COV2.S trial arm.

General study findings and limits: Higher spike-specific TCR breadth was found in vaccine recipients than in placebo recipients. There was reportedly substantial breadth in spike-specific CD8+ and CD4+ T cell responses after vaccination.

TCRdb's copy holds only in-frame clones and misses some; the assay was immunoSEQ multiplex PCR. Of around 300,000 clones listed, 65% to 90% are singletons. As to treatment: 15 to 20 received Ad26.COV2.S at low or high dose, single or two shots; several received placebo; per-sample allocation not given. Material that was analyzed had been drawn on day 63 after the first vaccine or placebo injection. The CDR3 has 12 amino acids. Germline CDR1 reads LGHDT; CDR2 reads YNNKEL (reference sequence). V lost 4 bases and J 4 bases, leaving 7 bases between the germline ends. The V and J genes are TRBV3-1 (or the pseudogene TRBV3-2) and TRBJ1-2; D unclear. The TCR comes from a person between 18 and 59 years old who received the Ad26.COV2.S COVID-19 vaccine or a placebo. The specimen was peripheral blood, collected in a trial of Ad26.COV2.S vaccine versus placebo. The chain's CDR3 is CASSLETYGYTF. Written as DNA, the CDR3 is TGTGCCAGCAGCCTAGAAACCTATGGCTACACCTTC.